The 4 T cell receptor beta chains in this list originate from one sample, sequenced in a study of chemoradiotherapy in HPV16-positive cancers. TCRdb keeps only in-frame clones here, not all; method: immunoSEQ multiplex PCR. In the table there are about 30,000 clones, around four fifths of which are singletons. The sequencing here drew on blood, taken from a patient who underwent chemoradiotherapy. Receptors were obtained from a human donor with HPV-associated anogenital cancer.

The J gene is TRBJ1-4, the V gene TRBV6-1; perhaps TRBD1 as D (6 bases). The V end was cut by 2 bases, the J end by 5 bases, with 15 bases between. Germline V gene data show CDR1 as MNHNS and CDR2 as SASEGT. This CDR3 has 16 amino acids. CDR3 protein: CASSESGRGRNEKLFF. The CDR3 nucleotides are TGTGCCAGCAGTGAATCAGGCAGGGGACGAAATGAAAAACTGTTTTTT.

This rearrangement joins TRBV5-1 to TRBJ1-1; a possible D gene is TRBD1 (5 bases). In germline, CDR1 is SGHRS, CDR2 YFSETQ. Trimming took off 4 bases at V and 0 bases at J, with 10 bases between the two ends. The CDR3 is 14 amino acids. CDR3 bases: TGCGCCAGCAGCACCGAGGGGTTGAACACTGAAGCTTTCTTT. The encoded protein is CASSTEGLNTEAFF.

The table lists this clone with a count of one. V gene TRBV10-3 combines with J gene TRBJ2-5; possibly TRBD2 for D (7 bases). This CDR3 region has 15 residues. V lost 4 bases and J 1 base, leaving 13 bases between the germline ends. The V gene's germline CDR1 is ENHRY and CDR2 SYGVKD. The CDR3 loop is CAISGGGLSQETQYF. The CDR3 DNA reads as TGTGCCATCAGTGGGGGGGGCTTGTCCCAAGAGACCCAGTACTTC.

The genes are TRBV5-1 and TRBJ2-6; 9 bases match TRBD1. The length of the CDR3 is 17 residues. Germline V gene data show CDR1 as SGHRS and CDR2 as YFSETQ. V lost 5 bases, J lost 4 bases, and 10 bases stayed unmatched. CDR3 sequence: CASRKTGGAGGANVLTF. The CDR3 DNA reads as TGCGCCAGCAGAAAAACAGGGGGCGCAGGGGGGGCCAACGTCCTGACTTTC.